A selection of T cell receptor beta chains follows, all from one sample in a study of blood T cell repertoires in COVID-19. Profiled with immunoSEQ multiplex PCR; TCRdb holds only in-frame clones, not every one. The sample has approximately 250,000 clones; 88% are singletons. The sample comprised PBMCs or T cells enriched from blood (not recorded which). The receptors derive from a woman in her thirties or forties who had been exposed to COVID-19. The CDR3 runs from the conserved cysteine through the conserved F or W. D genes are given only for firm matches. Rows may omit the clone size; those that give it use once, few, many or a size class.

d_gene	j_gene	abundance	v_gene	CDR3nt	CDR3aa
NA	TRBJ1-2	NA	TRBV19	TGTGCCAGTAGTAATCCGGGAAATAACTATGGCTACACCTTC	CASSNPGNNYGYTF
NA	TRBJ1-2	NA	TRBV10-3	TGTGCCATCAGTGAGACTCAGGATCGCTACACCTTC	CAISETQDRYTF
TRBD2	TRBJ2-3	NA	TRBV28	TGTGCCAGCAGTACCGGACTAGCGGCCGGTTACATAAACACAGATACGCAGTATTTT	CASSTGLAAGYINTDTQYF
TRBD1	TRBJ2-5	few	TRBV6-2/TRBV6-3	TGTGCCAGCAGTTACCCTCGGACAGGGAAAGAGACCCAGTACTTC	CASSYPRTGKETQYF
TRBD2	TRBJ2-1	NA	TRBV3-1/TRBV3-2	TGTGCCAGCAGACCTAGCGGCCCCACCTACAATGAGCAGTTCTTC	CASRPSGPTYNEQFF
TRBD2	TRBJ2-1	NA	TRBV9	TGTGCCAGCAGCGCCGTACTAGCGGGAGTGAATGAGCAGTTCTTC	CASSAVLAGVNEQFF
TRBD2	TRBJ2-5	NA	TRBV7-3	TGTGCCAGCAGCTTAGCGGGAGGGGGAGAGACCCAGTACTTC	CASSLAGGGETQYF
NA	TRBJ2-3	NA	TRBV11-3	TGTGCCAGCAGCTTAGTACAGGGTGGAACAGATACGCAGTATTTT	CASSLVQGGTDTQYF
TRBD1	TRBJ1-4	NA	TRBV4-1	TGCGCCAGCAGCCCCGGGACAGTAGCTCGTGCGGAAAAACTGTTTTTT	CASSPGTVARAEKLFF
NA	TRBJ2-3	NA	TRBV2	TGTGCCAGCTGGGCCGTGGTAAGGCTAATTAGCACAGATACGCAGTATTTT	CASWAVVRLISTDTQYF
NA	TRBJ1-2	NA	TRBV30	TGTGCCTGGAGTGTACTCGGTGGCTACACCTTC	CAWSVLGGYTF
TRBD1	TRBJ1-5	NA	TRBV28	TGTGCCAGCAGTAGGGACAGAAACCATCAGCCCCAGCATTTT	CASSRDRNHQPQHF
NA	TRBJ2-7	NA	TRBV27	TGTGCCAGCAGTTTGCGGCCTTCCTACGAGCAGTACTTC	CASSLRPSYEQYF
TRBD1	TRBJ1-2	NA	TRBV18	TGTGCCAGCTCATTCGGGACAGGCGATTATGGCTACACCTTC	CASSFGTGDYGYTF
NA	TRBJ2-2	NA	TRBV11-3	TGTGCCAGCAGTTACGAGGAGTTCGGGGAGCTGTTTTTT	CASSYEEFGELFF
NA	TRBJ1-4	NA	TRBV19	TGTGCCAGTAGTACTGACCGACAGGCAACTAATGAAAAACTGTTTTTT	CASSTDRQATNEKLFF
NA	TRBJ2-1	NA	TRBV6-6	TGTGCCAGCAGGCAGGGGATGGGGAATGAGCAGTTCTTC	CASRQGMGNEQFF
TRBD2	TRBJ2-1	NA	TRBV5-1	TGCGCCAGCAGCACTAGGACTAGCGGGGGGGACAATGAGCAGTTCTTC	CASSTRTSGGDNEQFF
NA	TRBJ2-6	NA	TRBV30	TGTGCCTGGAGGGTAGCACCTGGGGCCAACGTCCTGACTTTC	CAWRVAPGANVLTF
NA	TRBJ1-1	NA	TRBV30	TGTGCCTGGAGTGCCTTATTGAACACTGAAGCTTTCTTT	CAWSALLNTEAFF
NA	TRBJ2-1	NA	TRBV5-1	TGCGCCAGCAGCTTCCGGCGGGGTGCCTACAATGAGCAGTTCTTC	CASSFRRGAYNEQFF
NA	TRBJ1-3	NA	TRBV15	TGTGCCACCAGCGGGGGGGACCTCTCTGGAAACACCATATATTTT	CATSGGDLSGNTIYF